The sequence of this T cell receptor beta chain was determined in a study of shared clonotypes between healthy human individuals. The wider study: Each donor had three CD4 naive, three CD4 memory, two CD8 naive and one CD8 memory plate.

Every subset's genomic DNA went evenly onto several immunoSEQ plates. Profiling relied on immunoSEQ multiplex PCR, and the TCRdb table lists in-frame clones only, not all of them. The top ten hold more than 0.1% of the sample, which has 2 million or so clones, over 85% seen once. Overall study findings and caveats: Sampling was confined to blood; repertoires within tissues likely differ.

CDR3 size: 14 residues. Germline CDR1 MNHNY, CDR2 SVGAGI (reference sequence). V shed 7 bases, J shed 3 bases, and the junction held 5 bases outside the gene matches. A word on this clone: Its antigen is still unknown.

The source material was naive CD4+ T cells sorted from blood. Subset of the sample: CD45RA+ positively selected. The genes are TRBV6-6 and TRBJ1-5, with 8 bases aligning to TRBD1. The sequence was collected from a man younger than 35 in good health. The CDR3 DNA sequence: TGTGCCAGCATCCCGGACAGGGACAATCAGCCCCAGCATTTT. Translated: CASIPDRDNQPQHF.